Listed below are T cell receptor beta chains from one sample, sequenced in a study of low-dose radiotherapy and immunotherapy resistance in tumors. TCRdb re-called the reads through MiXCR, storing one row per CDR3 protein. In the table there are about 80,000 distinct CDR3 sequences, less than 20% of which are singletons. The sample here was PBMCs, taken after low-dose radiotherapy plus immunotherapy. The origin of the receptors is a male donor with prostate cancer. The CDR3 runs from the conserved cysteine through the conserved F or W. The D gene is left open where the match is weak. Size is stated for part of the rows, as once, few or many counts, or as a class when the clone is expanded.

size	J	D	V	DNA	CDR3
many	TRBJ1-5	.	TRBV7-2	TGTGCCAGCAGCTTAGATGCGGGGATCGGGCAGCCCCAGCATTTT	CASSLDAGIGQPQHF
many	TRBJ2-5	TRBD2	TRBV20-1	TGCAGTGCTAGAAACCCACTAGCGGGAGCATGGACCCAGTACTTC	CSARNPLAGAWTQYF
many	TRBJ2-7	.	TRBV7-2	TGTGCCAGCAGCTTAGAATCGAGCTTCGAGCAGTACTTC	CASSLESSFEQYF
many	TRBJ1-2	.	TRBV4-3	TGCGCCAGCAGCCAAGATCTTCTGGGGGGCGTTGGCTACACCTTC	CASSQDLLGGVGYTF
many	TRBJ1-6	TRBD1	TRBV12-3/TRBV12-4	TGTGCCAGCAGCGGACAGGGTTGGGGTAATTCACCCCTCCACTTT	CASSGQGWGNSPLHF
many	TRBJ2-7	.	TRBV19	TGTGCCAGTAGTATAAGGTCTGGGGCCTACGAGCAGTACTTC	CASSIRSGAYEQYF
many	TRBJ2-1	.	TRBV5-1	TGCGCCAGCAGCTTGGCCAGGGCTAGCAGCTACAATGAGCAGTTCTTC	CASSLARASSYNEQFF
.	TRBJ2-7	.	TRBV9	TGTGCCAGCAGCCCCAATCCGCAGCCATACGAGCAGTACTTC	CASSPNPQPYEQYF
many	TRBJ2-3	TRBD2	TRBV6-1	TGTGCCAGCAGCCGGACTAGCGGGGGGTTCACAGATACGCAGTATTTT	CASSRTSGGFTDTQYF
many	TRBJ2-7	TRBD2	TRBV28	TGTGCCAGCAGATCCCTAGCGGGAGGGCCCTACGAGCAGTACTTC	CASRSLAGGPYEQYF
few	TRBJ2-1	.	TRBV29-1	TGCAGCGTTGAAGAGTCAAGCAATGAGCAGTTCTTC	CSVEESSNEQFF
few	TRBJ1-3	.	TRBV5-1	TGCGCCAGCAGTGGCCCCAACGGAAACACCATATATTTT	CASSGPNGNTIYF
many	TRBJ2-5	TRBD2	TRBV13	TGTGCCAGCAGCTTAACAGCGGGAGGGGGAGAGACCCAGTACTTC	CASSLTAGGGETQYF
many	TRBJ2-2	.	TRBV15	TGTGCCACCAGCAGAACCCAGGGAACTCACGGGGAGCTGTTTTTT	CATSRTQGTHGELFF
many	TRBJ2-1	TRBD2	TRBV7-2	TGTGCCAGCAGCTTAACTAGCGGGGCCCTGGATGAGCAGTTCTTC	CASSLTSGALDEQFF
many	TRBJ2-1	.	TRBV23-1	TGCGCCAGCAGGCCTCAATCAAGCGCCGGTGAGCAGTTCTTC	CASRPQSSAGEQFF
.	TRBJ1-5	TRBD1	TRBV28	TGTGCCAGCAGTAGGGGACAGATGAATAAGCCCCAGCATTTT	CASSRGQMNKPQHF
many	TRBJ2-7	TRBD1	TRBV7-2	TGTGCCAGCAGCTTAGCCCCCGGACAGGGACGCGCCTACGAGCAGTACTTC	CASSLAPGQGRAYEQYF
many	TRBJ1-5	.	TRBV5-6	TGTGCCAGCAGCTTTTCCTCTAGCAATCAGCCCCAGCATTTT	CASSFSSSNQPQHF
.	TRBJ2-3	.	TRBV19	TGTGCCAGTGGTCGTGGCCCGGGGGATACGCAGTATTTT	CASGRGPGDTQYF
many	TRBJ1-5	.	TRBV2	TGTGCCAGCAGACCGGCGGGTGGGCCCCAGCATTTT	CASRPAGGPQHF
many	TRBJ2-7	.	TRBV9	TGTGCCAGCAGCCCCCGGGACATACCCTACGAGCAGTACTTC	CASSPRDIPYEQYF
.	TRBJ1-4	.	TRBV5-4	.	CASSLGREEKLFFFFFFFF
few	TRBJ2-3	TRBD2	TRBV7-2	TGTGCCAGCAGCTTAAAGGTCCTAGCGGGAGCTAGCACAGATACGCAGTATTTT	CASSLKVLAGASTDTQYF
many	TRBJ2-2	TRBD2	TRBV9	TGTGCCAGCAGCGGTGCATCGACAGGGAGAGGGACTAGCGGGAGTGGCACCGGGGAGCTGTTTTTT	CASSGASTGRGTSGSGTGELFF
many	TRBJ2-1	.	TRBV6-1	TGTGCCAGCACGACAGGATACGAGCAGTTCTTC	CASTTGYEQFF
many	TRBJ2-3	TRBD2	TRBV4-1	TGCGCCAGCAGCCAAGAAGGTCTAGCGGGAGCAGATACGCAGTATTTT	CASSQEGLAGADTQYF
many	TRBJ2-2	.	TRBV20-1	TGCAGTGCTAGAGAGGGGGGAAGGATGACCGGGGAGCTGTTTTTT	CSAREGGRMTGELFF
few	TRBJ2-5	TRBD1	TRBV29-1	TGCAGCGTTCAACCGGGGACAGGGTCAGAAGAGACCCAGTACTTC	CSVQPGTGSEETQYF
many	TRBJ2-3	.	TRBV7-2	TGTGCCAGCAGCTTAGCTATCACAGATACGCAGTATTTT	CASSLAITDTQYF
.	TRBJ2-1	.	TRBV12-3/TRBV12-4	TGTGCCAGCAGCCCCGGGACCCCGGAGTGGGAGCAGTTCTTC	CASSPGTPEWEQFF
many	TRBJ1-6	.	TRBV7-2	TGTGCCAGCAGCCCGAGATTTGACAGAATGGGGTCACCCCTCCACTTT	CASSPRFDRMGSPLHF
.	TRBJ2-5	.	TRBV2	TGTGCCAGCAGTGAATTTTCCGAAGGGGCCCAGTACTTC	CASSEFSEGAQYF
many	TRBJ2-1	.	TRBV19	TGTGCCAGTAGTATAGTTAGCGGCCATGAGCAGTTCTTC	CASSIVSGHEQFF
many	TRBJ1-1	.	TRBV18	TGTGCCAGCTCTGAGGGACTGGCTAACACTGAAGCTTTCTTT	CASSEGLANTEAFF
.	TRBJ2-2	.	TRBV18	TGTGCCAGCTCACCAGAGGGTACCGGGGAGCTGTTTTTT	CASSPEGTGELFF
many	TRBJ2-7	TRBD1	TRBV12-3/TRBV12-4	TGTGCCAGCAGTTTATATGGGACAGGATCCTACGAGCAGTACTTC	CASSLYGTGSYEQYF
.	TRBJ1-6	.	TRBV20-1	TGCAGTGCCCCTTCAGGGTTCTCCTATAATTCACCCCTCCACTTT	CSAPSGFSYNSPLHF
many	TRBJ2-1	TRBD1	TRBV4-3	TGCGCCAGCAGCCAAACCGGGACAGGGGAAAAGTTCTTC	CASSQTGTGEKFF
few	TRBJ2-7	TRBD2	TRBV28	TGTGCCAGCAGCATACTTTCCGGGACTAGCGGCTACGAGCAGTACTTC	CASSILSGTSGYEQYF